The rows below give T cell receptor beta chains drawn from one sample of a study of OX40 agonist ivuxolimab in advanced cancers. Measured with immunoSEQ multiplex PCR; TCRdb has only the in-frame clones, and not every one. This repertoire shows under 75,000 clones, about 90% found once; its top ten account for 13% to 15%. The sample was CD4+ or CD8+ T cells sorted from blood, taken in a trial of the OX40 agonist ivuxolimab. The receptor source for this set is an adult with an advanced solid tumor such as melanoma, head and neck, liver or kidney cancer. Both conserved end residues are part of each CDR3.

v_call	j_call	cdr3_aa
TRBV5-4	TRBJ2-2	CASSLWTENTGELFF
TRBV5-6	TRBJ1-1	CASSPGTGLSEAFF
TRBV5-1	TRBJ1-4	CASSWGTGLATNEKLFF
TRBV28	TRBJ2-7	CASSKYTYEQYF
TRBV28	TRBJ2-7	CASSLISGTDSYEQYF
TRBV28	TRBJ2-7	CASSWPIGTAISYEQYF
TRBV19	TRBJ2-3	CASSIGDRATRRDTQYF
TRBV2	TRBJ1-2	CASSESANYGYTF
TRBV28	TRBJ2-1	CASTLAPRLAGWNEQFF
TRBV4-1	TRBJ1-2	CASSLFDTDYGYTF
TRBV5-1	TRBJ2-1	CASRPVSGSVPANEQFF
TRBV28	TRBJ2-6	CASGDSRHSGANVLTF
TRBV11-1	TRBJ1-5	CASSRRDQPQHF
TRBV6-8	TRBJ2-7	CASSQRGDRGHEQYF
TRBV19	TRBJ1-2	CASSITQKEYGYTF
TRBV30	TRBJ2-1	CAWSPMIFDEQFF
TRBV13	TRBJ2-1	CASSLGRQERQFF
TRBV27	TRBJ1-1	CASSILGRGVNTEAFF
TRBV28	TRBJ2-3	CASNPGRDRTSTDTQYF
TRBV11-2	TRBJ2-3	CASSLDGVLGDTQYF
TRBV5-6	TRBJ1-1	CASSLRQEAYEAFF
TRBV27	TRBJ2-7	CASSLILAGGPYEQYF
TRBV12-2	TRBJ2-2	CASRIVTSGRRDTGELFF
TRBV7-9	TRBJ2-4	CASSLGRNIQYF
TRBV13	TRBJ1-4	CASSYGQNEKLFF
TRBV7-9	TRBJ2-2	CASSPGLAEHTGELFF
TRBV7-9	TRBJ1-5	CASSLPGLSNQPQHF
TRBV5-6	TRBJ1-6	CASSLDRGGYNSPLHF
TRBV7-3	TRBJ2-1	CASSPGTGGWDEQFF
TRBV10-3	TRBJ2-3	CAISESYLGPTDTQYF
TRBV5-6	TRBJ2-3	CASSAGLLADTQYF
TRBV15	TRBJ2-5	CATSRGGDQETQYF